These 8 T cell receptor beta chains share one sample of origin, sequenced in a study of blood T cell repertoires in COVID-19 (dated by TCRdb to about 2020). The library came from the immunoSEQ multiplex PCR assay. In its TCRdb copy, this immuneACCESS table keeps in-frame sequences only and misses some clones. Where compared with another copy, unresolved V genes explain less than half of these, and the others have no known cause. The sample contains about 250,000 clones, around 82% of them found a single time. In total, the top ten clones hold approximately 6% of the sample. Sequencing was done on a sample of peripheral blood. These TCRs come from a man at least 80 years old with acute or convalescent COVID-19.

The chain combines TRBV25-1 with TRBJ1-4; D remains unclear. CDR1 is MGHDK, CDR2 SYGVNS, per germline. The ends were cut back, 3 bases at V and 4 bases at J, with 12 bases in the middle. The CDR3 has 15 amino acids. The CDR3 DNA reads TGTGCCAGCAGTGATTCAGTGAGGTTTAATGAAAAACTGTTTTTT. Protein: CASSDSVRFNEKLFF.

This chain uses TRBV5-1 with TRBJ1-6, with TRBD1 as a possible D gene (6 bases). CDR1 and CDR2 (germline): SGHRS, YFSETQ. CDR3 length equals 14 residues. Trimming shortened V by 2 bases and J by 10 bases, and 13 bases separated the two germline ends. The CDR3 DNA follows: TGCGCCAGCAGCTTAATTGGGGGCCTCTCACCCCTCCACTTT. Amino acid sequence: CASSLIGGLSPLHF. Variable domain in full (rest from reference TRBV5-1 and TRBJ1-6): KAGVTQTPRYLIKTRGQQVTLSCSPISGHRSVSWYQQTPGQGLQFLFEYFSETQRNKGNFPGRFSGRQFSNSRSEMNVSTLELGDSALYLCASSLIGGLSPLHFGNGTRLTVT.

A few counts support this clone. This chain uses TRBV11-2 with TRBJ2-1; the D gene is possibly TRBD2 (5 bases). CDR3 size: 15 residues. V was shortened by 7 bases and J by 7 bases, with 20 bases between the two germline ends. Germline V gene lookup returns CDR1 SGHAT and CDR2 FQNNGV. The CDR3 loop reads CASTTPGFGNNEQFF. The CDR3 DNA sequence: TGTGCCAGCACCACCCCGGGGTTCGGAAATAATGAGCAGTTCTTC.

The chain uses TRBV2 and TRBJ2-3; 12 bases match TRBD2. Trimming removed 6 bases from V and 4 bases from J; junction bases left unmatched: 5. The CDR3 runs 15 residues. In germline, CDR1 is SNHLY, CDR2 FYNNEI. Written as DNA, the CDR3 is TGTGCCAGCAGCGCGACTAGCGGGAGCGCAGATACGCAGTATTTT. Its protein product is CASSATSGSADTQYF.

The chain recombines TRBV28 with TRBJ2-7; a possible D gene is TRBD2 (6 bases). CDR3 length: 13 residues. The germline V gene has CDR1 MDHEN and CDR2 SYDVKM. V dropped 6 bases and J dropped 2 bases, with 11 bases sitting between them. The CDR3 sequence: CASSAGRPYEQYF. CDR3 coding DNA: TGTGCCAGCAGCGCCGGGAGACCCTACGAGCAGTACTTC.

The chain combines TRBV9 with TRBJ2-7; 7 nucleotides align to TRBD1. The CDR3 extends over 14 amino acids. Germline CDR1 SGDLS, CDR2 YYNGEE. Unmatched junction bases numbered 3, after V lost 3 bases and J lost 0 bases. DNA of the CDR3: TGTGCCAGCAGCGCGGGACAGAGCTCCTACGAGCAGTACTTC. It encodes CASSAGQSSYEQYF.

V is TRBV6-6 and J is TRBJ1-5; D unresolved. CDR3 length: 15 amino acids. Germline CDR1 MNHNY, CDR2 SVGAGI (reference sequence). Trimming stripped 2 bases from V and 6 bases from J, with 14 bases between. The CDR3 nucleotides are TGTGCCAGCAGTTACATGGATTCTCCGGGTCAGCCCCAGCATTTT. This codes for CASSYMDSPGQPQHF.

V is TRBV19 and J is TRBJ1-4, with 7 bases lining up with TRBD1. V lost 7 bases and J lost 5; bases outside the gene matches: 10. Germline CDR1 and CDR2: LNHDA and SQIVND (reference sequence). This CDR3 has 15 amino acids. CDR3 amino acids: CASTFSDRINEKLFF. CDR3 DNA: TGTGCCAGTACCTTTTCGGACAGGATAAATGAAAAACTGTTTTTT.